This TCR beta chain was identified during a study of blood T cell repertoires in COVID-19. At the level of the study: Donors in the United States, Italy and Spain gave samples during acute or convalescent COVID-19.

Membership in each cohort depended on participant-reported clinical history. Recovered Cohort 3 donors showed two negative PCRs, clearance, or symptom resolution. The authors' processing: Estimation of nucleated cell counts relied on the amplification of reference gene primers. TCRdb's table, derived via immunoSEQ multiplex PCR, lists solely in-frame clones and lacks some. V, J and clone size reflect that table, while D and trimming were determined from the DNA. The data contain about 200,000 clones, more than 80% of them seen just once; the ten biggest clones take up roughly 8.1%. Losses at the gene ends were 6 bases for V and 4 bases for J; bases not matched to a gene: 8. Per germline, CDR1 MNHEY and CDR2 SVGAGI. The CDR3 sequence is 15 residues long.

Sequencing input: PBMCs or T cells enriched from blood (not recorded which). This chain uses TRBV6-5 with TRBJ1-4; 7 bases line up with TRBD1. This receptor was obtained from a woman aged 18-30 years who had recovered from COVID-19. The CDR3 nucleotides read TGTGCCAGCAGACCTCAGGGGGGAAGTAATGAAAAACTGTTTTTT. Residues: CASRPQGGSNEKLFF.